One sample yielded the 16 T cell receptor beta chains listed below, sequenced in a study of T cells after yellow fever vaccination (dated 2019 in TCRdb). Per the publication, the treatment or condition label means: live attenuated yellow fever vaccine strain. Library generation was performed with 5' RACE. Sequencing used an Illumina HiSeq 2500. TCRdb reanalyzed the raw reads on its own, using fastp at Q25 for trimming and MiXCR for clone calling, and kept in-frame beta chains. Records with the same CDR3 protein are collapsed into one entry carrying the most frequent genes and DNA. The sample table records about 330,000 distinct CDR3 sequences; approximately 8% of these occur just once. Jointly, the top ten make up roughly 15% of the sample. This material consisted of PBMCs, taken 35 to 50 days after the first yellow fever vaccination. Receptors originate from a man between 18 and 35 years old who received the YFV17D yellow fever vaccine.

This clonotype was detected only a few times. CDR3 sequence reads: CASSQDWRQANTEAFF. The CDR3 DNA reads as TGCGCCAGCAGCCAAGATTGGAGACAGGCAAACACTGAAGCTTTCTTT. The chain carries TRBV4-3 and TRBJ1-1, with D perhaps matching TRBD1 (6 bases). CDR1 and CDR2 from the germline V gene are LGHNA and YSLEER. The CDR3 runs 16 residues. V was cut by 0 bases and J by 2 bases, with 13 bases left in between.

The chain recombines TRBV13 with TRBJ1-1, with D perhaps TRBD1 (6 bases). Germline V lookup: CDR1 PRHDT, CDR2 FYEKMQ (reference sequence). The CDR3 loop spans 15 amino acids. The ends were cut back, 5 bases at V and 2 bases at J, with 15 bases in the middle. Written as DNA, the CDR3 is TGTGCCAGCAGCCCGGAGACAGGATTTAACACTGAAGCTTTCTTT. Translating gives CASSPETGFNTEAFF.

This clonotype was recorded a few times. The rearrangement joins TRBV6-5 to TRBJ1-1; the D gene is possibly TRBD1 (6 bases). Trimming took 6 bases from V and 3 from J, leaving 20 bases between them. The germline V gene encodes CDR1 MNHEY and CDR2 SVGAGI. This CDR3 comprises 16 residues. The CDR3 coding sequence is TGTGCCAGCAGACCCGGGGGGGGGGGCTGGGACACTGAAGCTTTCTTT. This translates into CASRPGGGGWDTEAFF.

The chain recombines TRBV5-1 with TRBJ1-2, with 7 bases matching TRBD1. Trimming at V came to 1 base and at J to 4 bases, leaving 13 bases not matched to a gene. Germline CDR1 reads SGHRS; CDR2 reads YFSETQ. The CDR3 spans 17 residues. The CDR3 here is CASSLRVQGGTGYGYTF. The CDR3, as DNA: TGCGCCAGCAGCTTGCGGGTTCAGGGGGGAACTGGCTATGGCTACACCTTC.

The J gene is TRBJ1-4, the V gene TRBV11-2, with a tentative D call TRBD1 (5 bases). Germline CDR1 is SGHAT and CDR2 is FQNNGV. V lost 5 bases to trimming and J lost 7 bases, with 20 bases between them. The CDR3 has 16 residues. This CDR3 reads CASSPGGEQRFEKLFF. The CDR3 DNA follows: TGTGCCAGCAGCCCTGGGGGAGAGCAGAGATTTGAAAAACTGTTTTTT.

This clonotype was found a few times. The chain has TRBV9 and TRBJ2-7, with D unclear. There are 10 residues in the CDR3. Trimming shortened V by 1 base and J by 4 bases, and 0 bases separated the two germline ends. Looked up from germline, CDR1 is SGDLS and CDR2 is YYNGEE. The CDR3 DNA is TGTGCCAGCAGCGTATACGAGCAGTACTTC. This codes for CASSVYEQYF. Supplemented by reference TRBV9 and TRBJ2-7, the full variable domain reads DSGVTQTPKHLITATGQRVTLRCSPRSGDLSVYWYQQSLDQGLQFLIQYYNGEERAKGNILERFSAQQFPDLHSELNLSSLELGDSALYFCASSVYEQYFGPGTRLTVT.

This clonotype has more than one count but fewer than ten. The V gene is TRBV24-1, the J gene TRBJ2-5; 9 nucleotides agree with TRBD2. Germline lookup yields CDR1 KGHDR and CDR2 SFDVKD. The V and J ends lost 4 bases and 2 bases, in that order; junction bases with no gene match: 10. The CDR3 has 17 amino acids. The CDR3 spells CATSEGGSGGKQETQYF. CDR3 bases: TGTGCCACCAGTGAGGGTGGGAGCGGGGGGAAACAAGAGACCCAGTACTTC.

This clonotype has a handful of counts. The chain has TRBV25-1 and TRBJ1-5; no clear D gene. Trimming stripped 4 bases from V and 11 bases from J, with 9 bases between. This CDR3 is 11 amino acids long. Germline V gene data show CDR1 as MGHDK and CDR2 as SYGVNS. CDR3 DNA: TGTGCCAGCAGTGGCGGACGGACCCAGCATTTT. Encoded protein: CASSGGRTQHF.

This clonotype was found many times. The genes are TRBV27 and TRBJ1-2; D perhaps matches TRBD1 (6 bases). CDR1 and CDR2 from the germline V gene are MNHEY and SMNVEV (reference sequence). V lost 3 bases, J lost 4 bases, and 12 bases lay in between. The CDR3 spans 14 residues. CDR3 residues: CASSFRGRGYGYTF. The CDR3 nucleotides read TGTGCCAGCAGTTTCCGGGGGCGAGGCTATGGCTACACCTTC.

This clonotype appeared a few times. The rearrangement uses TRBV7-2 and TRBJ1-6; D is possibly TRBD1 (6 bases). Germline V CDR1 and CDR2: SGHTA, FQGNSA. Trimming removed 3 bases at V and 17 bases at J, with 29 bases between. The CDR3 consists of 17 residues. The DNA for the CDR3 is TGTGCCAGCAGCTTGTTAAGGACAGTTAAGATACCTCCCCTCATCCACTTT. It specifies CASSLLRTVKIPPLIHF.

This clonotype came up a few times. The V and J genes are TRBV20-1 and TRBJ2-4; TRBD2 matches 12 bases. V gave up 4 bases and J gave up 3 bases; unmatched junction bases: 4. In germline, CDR1 is DFQATT, CDR2 SNEGSKA (reference sequence). This CDR3 is built from 15 residues. The CDR3 is CSATSGGADKNIQYF. CDR3 nucleotide sequence: TGCAGTGCTACTAGCGGGGGGGCCGACAAAAACATTCAGTACTTC.

The chain links TRBV12-3 or TRBV12-4 to TRBJ1-2; TRBD1 might be the D (5 bases). Trimming removed 1 base from V and 8 bases from J, with 5 bases in between. The CDR3 runs to 11 residues. CDR3 nucleotide sequence: TGTGCCAGCAGTTTAGGACAGGGCTACACCTTC. Protein sequence: CASSLGQGYTF.

This clonotype was seen many times. The chain couples TRBV7-2 to TRBJ2-7; the match to TRBD2 covers 7 bases. Per germline, CDR1 SGHTA and CDR2 FQGNSA. The CDR3 runs 15 residues. V dropped 4 bases and J dropped 0; count of bases not matched to a gene: 6. The CDR3 loop reads CASSWASGGSYEQYF. CDR3 coding DNA: TGTGCCAGCAGCTGGGCTAGCGGTGGCTCCTACGAGCAGTACTTC.

The chain couples TRBV6-6 to TRBJ2-7; TRBD1 matches at 7 bases. Trimming removed 4 bases from V and 2 bases from J; junction bases left unmatched: 2. Germline-derived CDR1 and CDR2 are MNHNY and SVGAGI (reference sequence). The CDR3 has 13 amino acids. DNA of the CDR3: TGTGCCAGCAGTTGGGGACAGACCTACGAGCAGTACGTC. Translated, it gives CASSWGQTYEQYV.

The J gene is TRBJ2-1, the V gene TRBV7-2, with 7 nucleotides matching TRBD2. There are 15 residues in the CDR3. CDR1 is SGHTA and CDR2 is FQGNSA in the germline V gene. Unmatched junction bases numbered 8, after V lost 5 bases and J lost 4 bases. CDR3 nucleotides: TGTGCCAGCAGCGCTCTTTCGCGGGGGTACAATGAGCAGTTCTTC. This gives the protein CASSALSRGYNEQFF.

V and J are TRBV20-1 and TRBJ1-1; D may be TRBD1 (5 bases). The CDR3 is made up of 9 amino acids. Germline lookup yields CDR1 DFQATT and CDR2 SNEGSKA (reference sequence). In DNA, the CDR3 is TGCGGGGCCTCGAGTGAAGCTTTCTTT. Its protein product is CGASSEAFF.